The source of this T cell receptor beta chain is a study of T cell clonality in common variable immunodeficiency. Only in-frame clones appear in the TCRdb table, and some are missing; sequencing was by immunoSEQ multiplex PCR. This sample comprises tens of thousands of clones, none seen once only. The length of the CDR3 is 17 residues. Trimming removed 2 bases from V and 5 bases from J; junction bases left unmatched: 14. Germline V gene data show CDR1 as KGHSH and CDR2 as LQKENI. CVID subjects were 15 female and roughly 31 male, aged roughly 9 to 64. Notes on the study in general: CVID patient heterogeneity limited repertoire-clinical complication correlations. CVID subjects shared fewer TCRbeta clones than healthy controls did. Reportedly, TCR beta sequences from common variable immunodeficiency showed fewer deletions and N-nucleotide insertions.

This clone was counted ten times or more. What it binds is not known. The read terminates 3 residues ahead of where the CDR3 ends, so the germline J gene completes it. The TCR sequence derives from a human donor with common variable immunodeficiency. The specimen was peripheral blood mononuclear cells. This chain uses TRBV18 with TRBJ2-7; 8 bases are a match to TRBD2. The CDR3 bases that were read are TGTGCCAGCTCACCAACCAGCTCAGGCGGGGGGCAACACGAG. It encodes CASSPTSSGGGQHE. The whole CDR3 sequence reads CASSPTSSGGGQHEQYF.